The 3 T cell receptor beta chains given below trace back to one sample, sequenced in a study of beta chain features in type 1 diabetes. Every bit of the isolated RNA underwent reverse transcription, so sequencing read expressed TCRB transcripts. Profiled with immunoSEQ multiplex PCR; TCRdb holds only in-frame clones, not every one. This sample has approximately 380,000 clones; roughly 16% occur once, and the top ten carry approximately 0.019%. The specimen sequenced was naive CD4+ T cells from blood. These receptors all stem from a woman between 18 and 29 years old in good health.

CDR3 region: CASSPLGSGSQETQYF. CDR3 nucleotides: TGTGCCAGCAGTCCCCTCGGGAGCGGCAGCCAAGAGACCCAGTACTTC. The chain couples TRBV2 to TRBJ2-5; tentatively, D is TRBD2 (6 bases). This CDR3 region has 16 residues. The V and J ends lost 5 bases and 1 base respectively, with 17 bases between them. The germline V gene has CDR1 SNHLY and CDR2 FYNNEI.

The J gene is TRBJ2-1, the V gene TRBV15, with 7 bases aligning to TRBD2. Germline CDR1 reads LNHNV; CDR2 reads YYDKDF (reference sequence). The length of the CDR3 is 15 residues. Unmatched junction bases numbered 7, after V lost 4 bases and J lost 4 bases. The DNA for the CDR3 is TGTGCCACCAGCATGTCCGGGAGGCGATACAATGAGCAGTTCTTC. Residues: CATSMSGRRYNEQFF.

In its sample, this clone was seen a few times. The chain combines TRBV28 with TRBJ2-7, with a weak D call TRBD2 (5 bases). Trimming shortened V by 6 bases and J by 4 bases, and 10 bases separated the two germline ends. Germline V gene data show CDR1 as MDHEN and CDR2 as SYDVKM. The CDR3 covers 12 residues. The CDR3 nucleotides are TGTGCCAGCAGCCCCAGCGGATACGAGCAGTACTTC. This sequence encodes CASSPSGYEQYF.